The 17 T cell receptor beta chains below were found in one sample sequenced in a study of OX40 agonist ivuxolimab in advanced cancers. The method was immunoSEQ multiplex PCR; TCRdb's version includes in-frame clones alone and lacks a portion of them. The sample holds over 40,000 clones, approximately 86% seen once. This specimen was CD4+ or CD8+ T cells sorted from blood, taken in a trial of the OX40 agonist ivuxolimab. These receptors were taken from an adult with an advanced solid tumor such as melanoma, head and neck, liver or kidney cancer.

The chain employs TRBV4-1 and TRBJ2-5; 7 bases fit TRBD2. Germline trimming cut 0 bases from V and 6 bases from J; bases unmatched to any gene: 13. Germline-derived CDR1 and CDR2 are MGHRA and YSYEKL. The CDR3 is 17 amino acids. DNA of the CDR3: TGCGCCAGCAGCCAAGACGGCCTGGGAGGGCCCATAAAGACCCAGTACTTC. This gives the protein CASSQDGLGGPIKTQYF.

The rearrangement uses TRBV25-1 and TRBJ2-1, with D perhaps matching TRBD2 (5 bases). Germline V CDR1 and CDR2: MGHDK, SYGVNS. Trimming took off 5 bases at V and 0 bases at J, with 11 bases between the two ends. This CDR3 contains 15 residues. CDR3 amino acids: CASSRRASSYNEQFF. The CDR3 bases are TGTGCCAGCAGTAGGCGGGCCAGCTCCTACAATGAGCAGTTCTTC. Based on the CDR3 plus reference TRBV25-1 and TRBJ2-1, the full variable domain is EADIYQTPRYLVIGTGKKITLECSQTMGHDKMYWYQQDPGMELHLIHYSYGVNSTEKGDLSSESTVSRIRTEHFPLTLESARPSHTSQYLCASSRRASSYNEQFFGPGTRLTVL.

The chain uses TRBV28 and TRBJ1-5, with TRBD1 as a possible D gene (6 bases). The CDR3 totals 15 residues. Germline V CDR1 and CDR2: MDHEN, SYDVKM. Trimming left V 2 bases short and J 6 bases short, with 14 bases between. The CDR3 DNA reads TGTGCCAGCAGTTTAGCCGGGGGCCTTAGTCAGCCCCAGCATTTT. Its protein is CASSLAGGLSQPQHF.

About this clone itself: An end of the junction differs from the germline gene, which may be a read error. The chain has TRBV27 and TRBJ2-5, with 10 bases lining up with TRBD1. The CDR3 is made up of 14 amino acids. Germline assignment: CDR1 MNHEY and CDR2 SMNVEV (reference sequence). The CDR3 here is CATTDRGPQGTQYF. CDR3 DNA sequence: TGTGCCACCACCGACAGGGGGCCCCAAGGGACCCAGTACTTC.

This clone was seen a few times. The chain joins TRBV27 to TRBJ2-5; 9 nucleotides line up with TRBD2. Germline values: CDR1 MNHEY, CDR2 SMNVEV (reference sequence). The CDR3 is made up of 16 amino acids. The J segment lost 5 bases and the V segment lost 6 bases, leaving 13 bases of the junction unmatched. CDR3 bases: TGTGCCAGCAGAAACGCCGGGACTAGCTGGAGGGAGACCCAGTACTTC. Amino acids: CASRNAGTSWRETQYF.

The chain is built from TRBV10-2 and TRBJ2-7; D may be TRBD2 (6 bases). The V end was cut by 4 bases, the J end by 2 bases, with 18 bases between. Germline V gene lookup returns CDR1 WSHSY and CDR2 SAAADI. The CDR3 is 16 residues long. The CDR3 DNA follows: TGCGCCAGCAGTGGATCCCCGACTAGGGAGCCCTACGAGCAGTACTTC. Its translation: CASSGSPTREPYEQYF.

V is TRBV29-1 and J is TRBJ1-1, with D possibly matching TRBD1 (5 bases). Germline CDR1 reads SQVTM; CDR2 reads ANQGSEA. V was trimmed by 5 bases and J by 3 bases, leaving 13 bases between them. The CDR3 is 13 residues long. The CDR3 is CSVNGRADTEAFF. The CDR3 region has the DNA TGCAGCGTTAATGGCAGGGCCGACACTGAAGCTTTCTTT. Filled out from reference TRBV29-1 and TRBJ1-1, the complete variable domain reads SAVISQKPSRDICQRGTSLTIQCQVDSQVTMMFWYRQQPGQSLTLIATANQGSEATYESGFVIDKFPISRPNLTFSTLTVSNMSPEDSSIYLCSVNGRADTEAFFGQGTRLTVV.

The chain employs TRBV11-3 and TRBJ1-1; D ambiguous. Germline CDR1 is SGHNT and CDR2 is YENEEA. CDR3 length equals 15 residues. V was shortened by 7 bases and J by 3 bases, with 18 bases between the two germline ends. This CDR3 reads CASKGRRGLDTEAFF. For the CDR3, the DNA is TGTGCCAGCAAGGGTCGGCGAGGATTGGACACTGAAGCTTTCTTT. Looking up the rest from reference TRBV11-3 and TRBJ1-1 gives the full variable domain: EAGVVQSPRYKIIEKKQPVAFWCNPISGHNTLYWYLQNLGQGPELLIRYENEEAVDDSQLPKDRFSAERLKGVDSTLKIQPAELGDSAVYLCASKGRRGLDTEAFFGQGTRLTVV.

This rearrangement joins TRBV10-1 to TRBJ2-7, with D possibly being TRBD1 or TRBD2 (5 bases each). The CDR3 loop spans 13 amino acids. The V gene lost 8 bases and the J gene lost 6 bases, with 17 bases spanning the gap. CDR1 and CDR2 (germline): WNHNN, SYGVQD (reference sequence). In DNA form, the CDR3 reads TGCGCCAGCGGACCGGGACCTTTCAGCGAGCAGTACTTC. This gives the protein CASGPGPFSEQYF.

A remark on this clone: The conserved phenylalanine or tryptophan normally closing the CDR3 is absent here, so this likely arose from a read error. The DNA is omitted, as the CDR3 cannot be located on it reliably, and the CDR3 follows TCRdb's listing. The genes are TRBV20-1 and TRBJ1-2. Germline V CDR1 and CDR2: DFQATT, SNEGSKA (reference sequence). Both ends counted, the CDR3 spans 11 residues. The CDR3 loop is CSARDPQTGNV.

DNA for the CDR3: TGTGCCAGCAGCTTGGACAGTAGTCCTGGGGGCTACACCTTC. This sequence encodes CASSLDSSPGGYTF. This chain links TRBV5-6 with TRBJ1-2; D is uncertain. The V gene's germline CDR1 is SGHDT and CDR2 YYEEEE. V shed 0 bases and J shed 8 bases, with 14 bases lying between them. The CDR3 runs to 14 residues.

J is TRBJ1-1 and V is TRBV2; D remains ambiguous. Germline CDR1 SNHLY, CDR2 FYNNEI. There are 11 residues in the CDR3. Deletions cut 4 bases from V and 10 bases from J, with 10 bases between. The chain's CDR3 is CASSGLDIAFF. DNA for the CDR3: TGTGCCAGCAGTGGACTTGATATAGCTTTCTTT.

The chain is built from TRBV11-3 and TRBJ2-3, with TRBD1 matching over 9 bases. Unmatched junction bases numbered 8, after V lost 5 bases and J lost 2 bases. The CDR3 sequence is 16 residues long. Germline loops: CDR1 SGHNT, CDR2 YENEEA. CDR3 in DNA: TGTGCCAGCAGCACTAGGGACAGGGCGCCCACAGATACGCAGTATTTT. Encoded protein: CASSTRDRAPTDTQYF.

This clone was counted a few times. This rearrangement joins TRBV18 to TRBJ2-2; 14 bases match TRBD2. CDR3 length: 17 residues. CDR1 is KGHSH, CDR2 LQKENI, per germline. Trimming removed 1 base from V and 5 bases from J; junction bases left unmatched: 3. Here the CDR3 DNA reads TGTGCCAGCTCACCACAAGGACTAGCGGGAGGTACCGGGGAGCTGTTTTTT. Translation: CASSPQGLAGGTGELFF. The whole variable domain, remainder taken from reference TRBV18 and TRBJ2-2, is NAGVMQNPRHLVRRRGQEARLRCSPMKGHSHVYWYRQLPEEGLKFMVYLQKENIIDESGMPKERFSAEFPKEGPSILRIQQVVRGDSAAYFCASSPQGLAGGTGELFFGEGSRLTVL.

The J gene is TRBJ2-2, the V gene TRBV4-3; no firm D call. Trimming took off 4 bases at V and 1 base at J, with 1 base between the two ends. CDR3 size: 12 residues. Looked up from germline, CDR1 is LGHNA and CDR2 is YSLEER. The CDR3 is CASSLNTGELFF. The CDR3 region has the DNA TGCGCCAGCAGCCTGAACACCGGGGAGCTGTTTTTT.

The genes are TRBV10-3 and TRBJ2-1, with D hard to call. This CDR3 contains 11 residues. Trimming removed 2 bases from V and 8 bases from J, with 4 bases in between. Germline V lookup: CDR1 ENHRY, CDR2 SYGVKD. This CDR3 reads CAISERYEQFF. CDR3 in DNA: TGTGCCATCAGTGAGCGATATGAGCAGTTCTTC.

The J gene is TRBJ1-1, the V gene TRBV7-3, with D uncertain. The germline V and J ends were trimmed by 3 bases and 4 bases, with 9 bases remaining between them. Germline V lookup: CDR1 SGHTA, CDR2 FQGTGA. CDR3 size: 13 residues. The CDR3 here is CASSLVRTTEAFF. For the CDR3, the DNA is TGTGCCAGCAGCTTGGTACGCACCACTGAAGCTTTCTTT.